This note documents a single T cell receptor (beta chain) sequence. The V segment lost 3 bases and the J segment 0 bases; nucleotides outside the gene matches: 4. Germline V gene lookup returns CDR1 SGHNT and CDR2 YYREEE (reference sequence). The CDR3 has 16 amino acids. The data are from a study of control samples from healthy donors and cancer patients. TCRdb's table, derived via immunoSEQ multiplex PCR, lists solely in-frame clones and lacks some. This sample has about 96,000 clones, with over 90% found just once. The chain couples TRBV5-4 to TRBJ1-2, with TRBD1 matching over 11 bases. Material: blood. The origin of this receptor is a man between 18 and 35 years old in good health. Here the CDR3 DNA reads TGTGCCAGCAGCTCCGGGACAGGGGGTACTAACTATGGCTACACCTTC. Translation gives CASSSGTGGTNYGYTF.